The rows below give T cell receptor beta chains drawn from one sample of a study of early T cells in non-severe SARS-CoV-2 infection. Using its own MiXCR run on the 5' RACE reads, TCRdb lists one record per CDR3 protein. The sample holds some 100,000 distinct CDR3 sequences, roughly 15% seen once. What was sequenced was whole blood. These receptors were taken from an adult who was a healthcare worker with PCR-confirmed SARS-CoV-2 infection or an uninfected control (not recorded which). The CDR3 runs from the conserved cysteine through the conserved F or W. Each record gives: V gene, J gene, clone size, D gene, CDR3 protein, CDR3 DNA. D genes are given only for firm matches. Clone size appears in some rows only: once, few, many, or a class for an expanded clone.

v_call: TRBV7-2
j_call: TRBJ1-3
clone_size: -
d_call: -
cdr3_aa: CASSDRTWSGNTIYF
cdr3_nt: TGTGCCAGCAGCGATCGGACCTGGTCTGGAAACACCATATATTTT

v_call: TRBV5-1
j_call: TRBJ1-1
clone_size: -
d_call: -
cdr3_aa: CASSLWTATPDTEAFF
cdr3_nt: TGCGCCAGCAGCTTGTGGACAGCTACCCCTGACACTGAAGCTTTCTTT

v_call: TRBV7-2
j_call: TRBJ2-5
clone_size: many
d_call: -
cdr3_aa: CASSVGPERRQTQYF
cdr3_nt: TGTGCCAGCAGCGTAGGCCCTGAACGTAGACAGACCCAGTACTTC

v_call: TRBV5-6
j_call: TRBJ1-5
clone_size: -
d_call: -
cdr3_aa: CASSSVETNQPQHF
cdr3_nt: TGTGCCAGCAGCTCGGTCGAGACAAATCAGCCCCAGCATTTT

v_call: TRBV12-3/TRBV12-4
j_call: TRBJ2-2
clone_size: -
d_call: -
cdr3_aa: CASSWTVNTGELFF
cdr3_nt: TGTGCCAGCAGTTGGACGGTGAACACCGGGGAGCTGTTTTTT

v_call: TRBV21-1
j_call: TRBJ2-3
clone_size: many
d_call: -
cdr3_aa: CASEDSYTDTQYF
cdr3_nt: TGTGCCAGCGAGGACAGTTACACAGATACGCAGTATTTT

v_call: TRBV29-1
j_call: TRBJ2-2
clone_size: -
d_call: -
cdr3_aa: CSVDRQGGGELFF
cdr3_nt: TGCAGCGTTGATCGGCAGGGCGGCGGGGAGCTGTTTTTT

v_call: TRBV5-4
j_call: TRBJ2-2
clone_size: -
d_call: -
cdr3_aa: CASSLDVRGVTGELFF
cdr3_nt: TGTGCCAGCAGCTTGGATGTCCGGGGCGTGACCGGGGAGCTGTTTTTT

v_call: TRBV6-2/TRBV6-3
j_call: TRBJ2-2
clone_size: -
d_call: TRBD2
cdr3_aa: CASTPGLARAGELFF
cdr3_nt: TGTGCCAGCACCCCTGGACTAGCGCGGGCCGGGGAGCTGTTTTTT

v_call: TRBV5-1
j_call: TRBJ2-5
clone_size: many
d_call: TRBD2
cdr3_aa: CASQAGEYQETQYF
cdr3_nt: TGCGCCAGCCAAGCGGGGGAGTACCAAGAGACCCAGTACTTC

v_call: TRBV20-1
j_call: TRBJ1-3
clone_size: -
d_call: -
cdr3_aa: CSARDEASSGNTIYF
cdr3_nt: TGCAGTGCTAGAGACGAGGCCTCCTCTGGAAACACCATATATTTT

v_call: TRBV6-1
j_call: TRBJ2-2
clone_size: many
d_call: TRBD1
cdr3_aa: CAIRTGGRAGELFF
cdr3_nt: TGTGCCATCAGGACAGGGGGTCGGGCCGGGGAGCTGTTTTTT

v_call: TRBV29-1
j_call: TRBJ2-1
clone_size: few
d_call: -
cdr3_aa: CSVASGYNEQFF
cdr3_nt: TGCAGCGTTGCGTCGGGATACAATGAGCAGTTCTTC

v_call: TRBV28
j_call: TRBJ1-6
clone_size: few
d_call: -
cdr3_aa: CASRGGFTSPLHF
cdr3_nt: TGTGCCAGCAGAGGGGGTTTTACTTCACCCCTCCACTTT

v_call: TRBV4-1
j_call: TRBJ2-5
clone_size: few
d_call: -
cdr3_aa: CASSMSREETQYF
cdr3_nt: TGCGCCAGCAGCATGTCTAGGGAAGAGACCCAGTACTTC

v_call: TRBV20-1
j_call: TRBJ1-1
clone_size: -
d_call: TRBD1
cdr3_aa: CSARRRQGANTEAFF
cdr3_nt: TGCAGTGCTAGACGACGACAGGGTGCCAACACTGAAGCTTTCTTT

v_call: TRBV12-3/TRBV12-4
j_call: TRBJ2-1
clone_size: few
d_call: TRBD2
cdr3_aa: CASSFSGASYNEQFF
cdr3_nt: TGTGCCAGCAGTTTTAGCGGGGCCTCCTACAATGAGCAGTTCTTC

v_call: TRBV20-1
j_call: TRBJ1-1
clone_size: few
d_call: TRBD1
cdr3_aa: CSATGTGGPVVFF
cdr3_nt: TGCAGTGCTACCGGGACAGGGGGCCCGGTGGTTTTCTTT

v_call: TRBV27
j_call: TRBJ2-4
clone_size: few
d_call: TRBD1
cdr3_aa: CASSKDRGLNIQYF
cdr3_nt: TGTGCCAGCAGTAAAGACAGGGGATTGAACATTCAGTACTTC

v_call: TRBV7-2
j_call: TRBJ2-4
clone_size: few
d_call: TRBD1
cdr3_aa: CASSLLGQAEDIQYF
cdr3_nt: TGTGCCAGCAGCTTACTCGGACAGGCGGAAGACATTCAGTACTTC

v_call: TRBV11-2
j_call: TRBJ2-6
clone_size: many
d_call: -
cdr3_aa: CASSPLRGTGANVLTF
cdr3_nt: TGTGCCAGCAGCCCGTTGAGGGGGACTGGGGCCAACGTCCTGACTTTC

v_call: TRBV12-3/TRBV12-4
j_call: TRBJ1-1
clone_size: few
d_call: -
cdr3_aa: CAIHSGGPEGAFF
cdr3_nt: TGTGCCATCCATAGTGGGGGGCCCGAGGGGGCTTTCTTT

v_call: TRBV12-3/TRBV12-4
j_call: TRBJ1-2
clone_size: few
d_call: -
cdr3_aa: CASSQTKNYGYTF
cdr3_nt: TGTGCCAGCAGTCAGACAAAAAACTATGGCTACACCTTC

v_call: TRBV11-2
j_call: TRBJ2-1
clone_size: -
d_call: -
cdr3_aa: CASSLVTRNEQFF
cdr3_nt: TGTGCCAGCAGCTTAGTGACCCGGAATGAGCAGTTCTTC

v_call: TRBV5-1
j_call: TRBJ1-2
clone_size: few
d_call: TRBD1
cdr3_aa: CASSMDRGGRYGYTF
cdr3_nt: TGCGCCAGCAGCATGGACAGGGGGGGACGGTATGGCTACACCTTC

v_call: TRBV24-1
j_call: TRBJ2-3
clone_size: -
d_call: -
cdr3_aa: CATSDLVRGGDTQYF
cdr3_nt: TGTGCCACCAGTGATTTAGTCAGGGGGGGAGATACGCAGTATTTT

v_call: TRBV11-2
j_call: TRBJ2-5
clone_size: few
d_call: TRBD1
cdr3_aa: CASSLGLTGGQETQYF
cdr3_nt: TGTGCCAGCAGCTTAGGGCTCACAGGGGGCCAAGAGACCCAGTACTTC

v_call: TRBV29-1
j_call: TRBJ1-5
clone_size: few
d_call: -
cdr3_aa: CSVVVGNQPQHF
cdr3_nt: TGCAGCGTTGTAGTCGGCAATCAGCCCCAGCATTTT

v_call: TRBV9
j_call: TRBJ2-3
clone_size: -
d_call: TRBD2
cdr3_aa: CASSVNGGFSDTQYF
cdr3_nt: TGTGCCAGCAGCGTAAACGGGGGGTTCTCAGATACGCAGTATTTT

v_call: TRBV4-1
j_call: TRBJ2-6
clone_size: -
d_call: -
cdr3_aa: CASSLDAGLSGANVLTF
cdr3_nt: TGCGCCAGCAGCCTAGATGCCGGGCTATCTGGGGCCAACGTCCTGACTTTC

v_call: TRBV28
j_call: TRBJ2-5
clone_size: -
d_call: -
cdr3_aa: CASGRETQYF
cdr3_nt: TGTGCCTCGGGGCGGGAGACCCAGTACTTC

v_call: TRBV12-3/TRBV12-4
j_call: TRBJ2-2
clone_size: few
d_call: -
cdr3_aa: CASSLQRPGELFF
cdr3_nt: TGTGCCAGCAGTCTTCAAAGACCCGGGGAGCTGTTTTTT

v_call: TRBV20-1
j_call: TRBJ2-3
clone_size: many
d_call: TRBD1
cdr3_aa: CSAGDRGRMGTDTQYF
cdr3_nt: TGCAGTGCCGGAGACAGGGGGCGCATGGGGACAGATACGCAGTATTTT

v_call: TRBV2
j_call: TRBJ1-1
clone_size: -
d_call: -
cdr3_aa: CASNLGAMNTEAFF
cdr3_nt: TGTGCCAGCAACCTGGGGGCGATGAACACTGAAGCTTTCTTT

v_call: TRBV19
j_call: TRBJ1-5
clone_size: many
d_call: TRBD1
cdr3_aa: CASSTGQGNQPQHF
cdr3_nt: TGTGCCAGTAGTACGGGACAGGGCAATCAGCCCCAGCATTTT

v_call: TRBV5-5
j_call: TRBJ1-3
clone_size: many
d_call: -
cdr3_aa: CASSLTWTSGNTIYF
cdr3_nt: TGTGCCAGCAGCTTGACGTGGACTTCTGGAAACACCATATATTTT

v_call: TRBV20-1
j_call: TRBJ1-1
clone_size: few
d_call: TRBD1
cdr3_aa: CSANRQGEANTEAFF
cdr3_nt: TGCAGTGCAAATCGACAGGGTGAGGCGAACACTGAAGCTTTCTTT

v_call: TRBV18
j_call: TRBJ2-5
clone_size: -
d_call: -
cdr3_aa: CASSPMQETQYF
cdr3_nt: TGTGCCAGCTCACCTATGCAAGAGACCCAGTACTTC

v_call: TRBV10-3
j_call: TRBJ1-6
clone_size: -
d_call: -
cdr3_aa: CAISGDVRVDSPLHF
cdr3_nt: TGTGCCATCAGTGGGGACGTCCGAGTAGATTCACCCCTCCACTTT

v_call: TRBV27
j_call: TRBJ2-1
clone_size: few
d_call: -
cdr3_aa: CASRGTLGNEQFF
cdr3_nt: TGTGCCAGCAGAGGGACACTAGGCAATGAGCAGTTCTTC

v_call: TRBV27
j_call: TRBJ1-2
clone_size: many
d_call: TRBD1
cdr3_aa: CASRTIRTGKGIAGGYTF
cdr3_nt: TGTGCCAGCAGGACCATCCGGACAGGGAAAGGTATTGCTGGCGGCTACACCTTC

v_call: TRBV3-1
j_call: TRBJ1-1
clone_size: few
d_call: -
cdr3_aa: CASSQEVKTEAFF
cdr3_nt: TGTGCCAGCAGCCAAGAAGTGAAGACTGAAGCTTTCTTT

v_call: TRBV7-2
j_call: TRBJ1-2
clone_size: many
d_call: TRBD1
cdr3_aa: CASSLQPGTVLGEYGYTF
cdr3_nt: TGTGCCAGCAGCTTACAGCCGGGGACAGTCCTGGGAGAATATGGCTACACCTTC

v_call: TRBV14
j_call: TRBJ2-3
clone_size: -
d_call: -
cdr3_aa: CASSQDGPRGDTQYF
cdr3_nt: TGTGCCAGCAGCCAAGATGGGCCACGGGGAGATACGCAGTATTTT

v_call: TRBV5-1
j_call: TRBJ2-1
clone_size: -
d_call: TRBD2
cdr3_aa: CASSLAGLAGGHKFF
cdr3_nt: TGCGCCAGCAGCTTGGCGGGACTAGCGGGGGGCCATAAGTTCTTC

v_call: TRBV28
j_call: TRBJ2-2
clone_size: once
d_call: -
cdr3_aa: CASSSRMELFF
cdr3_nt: TGTGCCAGCAGTTCAAGGATGGAGCTGTTTTTT

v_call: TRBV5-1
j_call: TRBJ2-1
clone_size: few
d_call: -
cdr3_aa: CASSWAPTRQTYNEQFF
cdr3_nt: TGCGCCAGCAGCTGGGCGCCGACTAGGCAGACCTACAATGAGCAGTTCTTC

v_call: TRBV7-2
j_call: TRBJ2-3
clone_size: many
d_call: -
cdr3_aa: CASSLLTRGSGDTQYF
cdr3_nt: TGTGCCAGCAGCTTGTTAACACGGGGAAGCGGAGATACGCAGTATTTT

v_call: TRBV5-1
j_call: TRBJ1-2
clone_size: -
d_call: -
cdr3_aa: CASSSDTLGYGYTF
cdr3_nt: TGCGCCAGCAGCTCGGACACTTTGGGGTATGGCTACACCTTC